Listed below are T cell receptor beta chains from one sample, sequenced in a study of blood T cell repertoires in COVID-19. TCRdb keeps only in-frame clones here, not all; method: immunoSEQ multiplex PCR. Of a few hundred thousand clones detected, roughly 87% appear once; the ten largest clones hold 9.4%. The sample taken for sequencing was peripheral blood. The receptors shown here come from a man younger than 30 with active or convalescent COVID-19. Both conserved end residues are part of each CDR3. Fields, in order: clone size, J gene, D gene, CDR3 length, V gene, CDR3 protein, CDR3 DNA. A D gene is named only where the DNA matches it firmly. Not all rows give a size; the values are once, few, many and, for expanded clones, a class.

>once|TRBJ2-5|.|12|TRBV3-1/TRBV3-2
CASSQAFETQYF
TGTGCCAGCAGCCAAGCGTTTGAGACCCAGTACTTC
>.|TRBJ2-3|TRBD2|17|TRBV5-4
CASSSGTRATSTDTQYF
TGTGCCAGCAGCTCCGGGACTAGGGCCACTAGCACAGATACGCAGTATTTT
>.|TRBJ2-2|TRBD2|19|TRBV5-6
CASSLGTILAASGTGELFF
TGTGCCAGCAGCTTGGGTACTATACTAGCGGCCTCTGGAACCGGGGAGCTGTTTTTT
>.|TRBJ2-1|TRBD2|16|TRBV7-2
CASSLFSGGAGNEQFF
TGTGCCAGCAGCTTATTTAGCGGGGGGGCGGGTAATGAGCAGTTCTTC
>few|TRBJ1-4|.|14|TRBV27
CASSPDSNLLKLFF
TGTGCCAGCAGTCCGGACAGCAACTTACTAAAACTGTTTTTT
>.|TRBJ1-4|.|15|TRBV5-5
CASSTLGTSNEKLFF
TGTGCCAGCAGCACACTCGGGACTTCTAATGAAAAACTGTTTTTT
>.|TRBJ2-7|.|12|TRBV27
CASSLGGGEQYF
TGTGCCAGCAGTTTGGGAGGGGGCGAGCAGTACTTC
>.|TRBJ2-7|.|13|TRBV11-2
CASSLETWYEQYF
TGTGCCAGCAGCTTAGAAACATGGTACGAGCAGTACTTC
>.|TRBJ2-7|TRBD1|15|TRBV2
CASSGQGILVYEQYF
TGTGCCAGCAGTGGACAGGGGATTTTGGTATACGAGCAGTACTTC
>.|TRBJ2-7|TRBD2|15|TRBV10-3
CAISEKAAGSYEQYF
TGTGCCATCAGTGAGAAGGCAGCGGGGTCTTACGAGCAGTACTTC
>.|TRBJ1-4|.|13|TRBV27
CASRPSRFEKLFF
TGTGCCAGCAGACCGTCACGGTTCGAAAAACTGTTTTTT
>.|TRBJ1-2|TRBD1|13|TRBV4-1
CASSQTGGYGYTF
TGCGCCAGCAGCCAAACAGGGGGATATGGCTACACCTTC
>once|TRBJ2-1|.|15|TRBV10-3
CAISVSRFSYNEQFF
TGTGCCATCAGTGTATCTAGGTTCTCCTACAATGAGCAGTTCTTC
>.|TRBJ1-1|.|15|TRBV4-1
CASSHFGLEDTEAFF
TGCGCCAGCAGCCATTTTGGGTTAGAGGACACTGAAGCTTTCTTT
>.|TRBJ1-1|.|13|TRBV13
CASSPTGARGAFF
TGTGCCAGCAGCCCGACAGGTGCTCGGGGTGCTTTCTTT
>.|TRBJ1-1|TRBD1|15|TRBV2
CASRETGTMNTEAFF
TGTGCCAGCAGGGAGACAGGGACCATGAACACTGAAGCTTTCTTT
>.|TRBJ1-1|TRBD1|13|TRBV3-1/TRBV3-2
CASRGQGDTEAFF
TGTGCCAGCAGGGGACAGGGGGACACTGAAGCTTTCTTT
>.|TRBJ1-1|.|12|TRBV18
CASLGGNTEAFF
TGTGCCAGCTTGGGGGGGAACACTGAAGCTTTCTTT
>.|TRBJ2-5|TRBD2|19|TRBV19
CASPPRPLLCAGEQETQYF
TGTGCCAGTCCTCCAAGACCCCTACTCTGCGCGGGGGAGCAAGAGACCCAGTACTTC
>once|TRBJ1-5|TRBD1|14|TRBV24-1
CATSDGTGAQPQHF
TGTGCCACCAGTGATGGGACAGGGGCCCAGCCCCAGCATTTT
>.|TRBJ2-7|.|17|TRBV29-1
CSVEGGETGTRPYEQYF
TGCAGCGTTGAAGGAGGCGAAACCGGGACAAGACCCTACGAGCAGTACTTC
>few|TRBJ1-5|TRBD1|15|TRBV15
CATSPDRASNQPQHF
TGTGCCACCAGCCCGGACAGGGCGAGCAATCAGCCCCAGCATTTT
>.|TRBJ1-1|.|13|TRBV25-1
CASSEWAHTEAFF
TGTGCCAGCAGTGAATGGGCCCACACTGAAGCTTTCTTT
>.|TRBJ1-2|.|13|TRBV29-1
CSVEVGSNYGYTF
TGCAGCGTTGAAGTCGGTAGTAACTATGGCTACACCTTC
>.|TRBJ1-4|TRBD1|14|TRBV5-1
CASSLVGGGEKLFF
TGCGCCAGCAGCTTGGTAGGGGGCGGGGAAAAACTGTTTTTT